This is a list of T cell receptor beta chains from one sample in a study of OX40 agonist ivuxolimab in advanced cancers. Only in-frame clones appear in the TCRdb table, and some are missing; sequencing was by immunoSEQ multiplex PCR. The table includes about 58,000 clones, around nine tenths detected once. The sample consisted of CD4+ or CD8+ T cells sorted from blood, taken in a trial of the OX40 agonist ivuxolimab. The receptors were gathered from an adult with an advanced solid tumor such as melanoma, head and neck, liver or kidney cancer. Each CDR3 is given with its conserved first and last residue. A D gene is named only where the DNA matches it firmly. A row's size may be missing; if present it is once, few, many or a size class.

TRBJ2-7,-,13,-,TRBV29-1,TGCAGCGTTATAGGGCAAGGGCACAGGGAGCAGTACTTC,CSVIGQGHREQYF
TRBJ2-1,-,13,-,TRBV7-9,TGTGCCAGCAGCTATCGCTCCTACAATGAGCAGTTCTTC,CASSYRSYNEQFF
TRBJ2-1,-,14,TRBD2,TRBV5-1,TGCGCCAGCAGCTTGACTAGCGGGAGTAATGAGCAGTTCTTC,CASSLTSGSNEQFF
TRBJ2-1,-,15,TRBD2,TRBV7-9,TGTGCCAGCAGCGAACGGGCTAGCGGGAATAGGGAGCAGTTCTTC,CASSERASGNREQFF
TRBJ2-3,-,11,-,TRBV29-1,TGCAGCGTTGAAGACACAGATACGCAGTATTTT,CSVEDTDTQYF
TRBJ1-5,-,14,-,TRBV5-1,TGCGCCAGCAGCCTAGACAGTCCCGATCAGCCCCAGCATTTT,CASSLDSPDQPQHF
TRBJ2-2,medium-sized,12,-,TRBV19,TGTGCCAGTAGTACCGGCGGTCGGGAGCTGTTTTTT,CASSTGGRELFF
TRBJ2-7,-,14,-,TRBV11-2,TGTGCCAGCAGCCTACGGTCTTCGCGAAACGAGCAGTACTTC,CASSLRSSRNEQYF
TRBJ2-7,-,14,TRBD1,TRBV15,TGTGCCACCTCCGGGACAGGGGGCCCCGGCGAGCAGTACTTC,CATSGTGGPGEQYF
TRBJ2-1,-,13,-,TRBV11-3,TGTGCCAGCAGCCTAATCAAAACAGGAGAGCAGTTCTTC,CASSLIKTGEQFF
TRBJ2-3,-,15,TRBD2,TRBV11-2,TGTGCCAGCAGCCCTCCAGCGGGAGAGGGAGATACGCAGTATTTT,CASSPPAGEGDTQYF
TRBJ2-1,-,13,TRBD2,TRBV30,TGTGCCCTCCCTAGCGGGACTTACAATGAGCAGTTCTTC,CALPSGTYNEQFF
TRBJ2-5,once,12,-,TRBV5-1,TGCGCCAGCAGCTCGGCCCAAGAGACCCAGTACTTC,CASSSAQETQYF
TRBJ1-3,-,19,-,TRBV19,TGTGCCAGTAGTATAAGGGCGTTGCGGGCTTCACTCTCTGGAAACACCATATATTTT,CASSIRALRASLSGNTIYF
TRBJ1-5,-,17,-,TRBV19,TGTGCCAGTAGTATATGGAGGGGGGACATTAGCAATCAGCCCCAGCATTTT,CASSIWRGDISNQPQHF
TRBJ2-5,-,14,-,TRBV11-2,TGTGCCAGCAGTTCTCCGTTATTCCAAGAGACCCAGTACTTC,CASSSPLFQETQYF
TRBJ2-7,-,15,-,TRBV7-2,TGTGCCAGCAGCTTAGGTCCTCTGGGGGCCTACGAGCAGTACTTC,CASSLGPLGAYEQYF
TRBJ1-1,few,10,-,TRBV30,TGTGCCGGGCGGGACACTGAAGCTTTCTTT,CAGRDTEAFF
TRBJ2-1,-,18,TRBD2,TRBV7-2,TGTGCCAGCACCTTTTATGGTAGCGGGAGGGCCAATGGCTATGAGCAGTTCTTC,CASTFYGSGRANGYEQFF
TRBJ2-5,-,13,TRBD2,TRBV27,TGTGCCAGCAGGGGGGCGGGAGGGCAAACCCAGTACTTC,CASRGAGGQTQYF
TRBJ2-7,-,13,-,TRBV4-3,TGCGCCAGCAGCCAAGTTGTTACCTACGAGCAGTACTTC,CASSQVVTYEQYF
TRBJ2-5,-,15,TRBD2,TRBV2,TGTGCCAGCAGTGTTCTAGCGGGAGGAGGAGGGACCCAGTACTTC,CASSVLAGGGGTQYF
TRBJ2-1,-,16,-,TRBV7-7,TGTGCTAGCAGCTCAGGATCTATGGCGAAGGACAATGAGCAGTTCTTC,CASSSGSMAKDNEQFF
TRBJ2-2,once,15,TRBD2,TRBV5-4,TGTGCCAGCAGCCTACCCGGACTAGAGTTCGGGGAGCTGTTTTTT,CASSLPGLEFGELFF
TRBJ2-1,-,13,-,TRBV4-3,TGCGCCAGCAGCCGGGTGACCTACAATGAGCAGTTCTTC,CASSRVTYNEQFF
TRBJ1-4,-,11,-,TRBV30,TGTGCCTGGAGTGTAGCCGAAAAACTGTTTTTT,CAWSVAEKLFF
TRBJ2-2,-,14,-,TRBV7-9,TGTGCCAGCAGCTTAGATGGCCGCACCGGGGAGCTGTTTTTT,CASSLDGRTGELFF
TRBJ1-5,-,15,-,TRBV6-5,TGTGCCAGCAGTCCTCAGGGGACTAGCAATCAGCCCCAGCATTTT,CASSPQGTSNQPQHF
TRBJ2-7,few,13,TRBD1,TRBV18,TGTGCCAGTTCTACCGGACAGGGCTACGAGCAGTACTTC,CASSTGQGYEQYF
TRBJ2-3,-,16,-,TRBV7-9,TGTGCCAGCAGCCCTGGGGCGACGGGGTGGACAGATACGCAGTATTTT,CASSPGATGWTDTQYF
TRBJ1-4,-,16,TRBD1,TRBV28,TGTGCCAGCAGTCCACAGGGGTCGCGCTCCTCTGAAAAACTGTTTTTT,CASSPQGSRSSEKLFF
TRBJ2-1,once,14,TRBD2,TRBV9,TGTGCCAGCAGCGTAGCCCTAGCGGGAACGGAGCAGTTCTTC,CASSVALAGTEQFF
TRBJ2-1,-,13,-,TRBV30,TGTGCCTGGTCGCAGGGGTCCTACAATGAGCAGTTCTTC,CAWSQGSYNEQFF
TRBJ1-1,-,15,TRBD1,TRBV28,TGTGCCAGCAGTTTAAGTGGGACAGTGAACACTGAAGCTTTCTTT,CASSLSGTVNTEAFF
TRBJ2-3,once,16,TRBD2,TRBV11-2,TGTGCCAGCAGCCCTCGAACTAGCGGGAATGCGGATACGCAGTATTTT,CASSPRTSGNADTQYF
TRBJ2-7,-,15,TRBD1,TRBV18,TGTGCCAGCTCACGAGGACAGGGAATCTCCTACGAGCAGTACTTC,CASSRGQGISYEQYF
TRBJ2-2,-,16,-,TRBV19,TGTGCCAGTAGTATGACGGGGGCTTCGAACACCGGGGAGCTGTTTTTT,CASSMTGASNTGELFF
TRBJ2-7,-,14,-,TRBV5-1,TGCGCCAGCAGCGCGTCGGGCCCGGGGTACGAGCAGTACTTC,CASSASGPGYEQYF
TRBJ2-1,-,12,-,TRBV7-2,TGTGCCAGCAGCTTAGTGGCGGGTGAGCAGTTCTTC,CASSLVAGEQFF
TRBJ2-5,-,16,-,TRBV18,TGTGCCAGCTCACTAGCCCTTACACCGAAAGGGGAGACCCAGTACTTC,CASSLALTPKGETQYF
TRBJ2-5,once,13,-,TRBV7-2,TGTGCCAGCAGCCGGGGACAACAAGAGACCCAGTACTTC,CASSRGQQETQYF
TRBJ2-7,-,14,TRBD1,TRBV5-6,TGTGCCAGCACTAACCCGGGACAGGGCTACGAGCAGTACTTC,CASTNPGQGYEQYF
TRBJ2-5,-,14,TRBD2,TRBV7-9,TGTGCCAGCAGCATTCTAGCGGGAGAGGAGACCCAGTACTTC,CASSILAGEETQYF
TRBJ2-1,-,14,-,TRBV19,TGTGCCAGTAGCTTACAGGGCTCCTACAATGAGCAGTTCTTC,CASSLQGSYNEQFF
TRBJ2-7,-,18,TRBD2,TRBV14,TGTGCCAGCAGCCAACTTATGTCTAGCGGGAGTCCCTTGGGCGAGCAGTACTTC,CASSQLMSSGSPLGEQYF
TRBJ2-2,-,18,-,TRBV11-3,TGTGCCAGCAGCCCCAATAGGGGGGTGCGGCCTTCGGCCGGGGAGCTGTTTTTT,CASSPNRGVRPSAGELFF
TRBJ1-2,-,12,-,TRBV4-1,TGCGCCAGCAGCCAAGGGGACTATGGCTACACCTTC,CASSQGDYGYTF
TRBJ2-7,-,14,-,TRBV12-2,TGTGCAAGTCGCTTAGGTCTACCGGCGGACGAGCAGTACTTC,CASRLGLPADEQYF
TRBJ2-5,-,12,-,TRBV28,TGTGCCAGCAGTTTCTCGGTCGAGACCCAGTACTTC,CASSFSVETQYF
TRBJ1-1,few,13,-,TRBV19,TGTGCCACAAAGACAACGTCTGACACTGAAGCTTTCTTT,CATKTTSDTEAFF
TRBJ2-7,-,11,-,TRBV6-1,TGTGCCAGTACGGATCTCAGCGAGCAGTACTTC,CASTDLSEQYF
TRBJ2-2,-,13,-,TRBV6-4,TGTGCCAGCAGTGAGGCTAGCACCGGGGAGCTGTTTTTT,CASSEASTGELFF
TRBJ2-2,once,18,-,TRBV4-2,TGTGCCAGCAGCCAATTTAGTTTGATTAACGCGAACACCGGGGAGCTGTTTTTT,CASSQFSLINANTGELFF
TRBJ2-7,-,13,TRBD2,TRBV10-3,TGTGCCATCACCCCGGGACTAGCGGACGAGCAGTACTTC,CAITPGLADEQYF
TRBJ2-3,-,15,TRBD1,TRBV11-2,TGTGCCAGCAGCCCCCAGGGGGTTCGAGACGATACGCAGTATTTT,CASSPQGVRDDTQYF
TRBJ2-2,once,15,TRBD2,TRBV18,TGTGCCAGCTCAGGAGGCGGGAGCTACACCGGGGAGCTGTTTTTT,CASSGGGSYTGELFF
TRBJ2-3,-,14,TRBD2,TRBV28,TGTGCCAGCAGTTTGGGGCGGGAGGGGGGAACGCAGTATTTT,CASSLGREGGTQYF
TRBJ2-7,-,15,TRBD1,TRBV5-6,TGTGCCAGCAGCCCATTGACAGGGGACGCCTACGAGCAGTACTTC,CASSPLTGDAYEQYF
TRBJ2-1,-,11,-,TRBV7-8,TGTGCCAGCAGCTTAGTTCTTGAGCAGTTCTTC,CASSLVLEQFF
TRBJ1-5,-,13,TRBD1,TRBV29-1,TGCAGCGTAGGCGGACAGGACAATCAGCCCCAGCATTTT,CSVGGQDNQPQHF